A single sample gave rise to the 26 T cell receptor beta chains below, sequenced in a study of T cell changes during pregnancy in multiple sclerosis. The method was immunoSEQ multiplex PCR; TCRdb's version includes in-frame clones alone and lacks a portion of them. The table records around 95,000 clones, 94% of them present only once. The specimen comprised peripheral blood, sampled after pregnancy. The source of these receptors is a female donor in good health, enrolled as a control in a pregnancy study.

The rearrangement links TRBV5-4 to TRBJ2-5, with 10 bases that match TRBD2. Trimming removed 3 bases from V and 1 base from J; junction bases left unmatched: 3. The length of the CDR3 is 15 residues. Per germline, CDR1 SGHNT and CDR2 YYREEE (reference sequence). The DNA of the CDR3 is TGTGCCAGCAGCTCCGGGACTAGCGTCCAAGAGACCCAGTACTTC. As protein: CASSSGTSVQETQYF.

The chain uses TRBV9 and TRBJ2-5; 8 positions agree with TRBD2. Germline CDR1 is SGDLS and CDR2 is YYNGEE. V was pared by 0 bases and J by 1 base, with 5 bases of the junction left unmatched. CDR3 length: 16 amino acids. The DNA of the CDR3 is TGTGCCAGCAGCGTAGAAACTAGCGGAGCCCAAGAGACCCAGTACTTC. Translated: CASSVETSGAQETQYF.

This chain uses TRBV6-1 with TRBJ2-4, with D unclear. Trimming cost V 7 bases and J 7 bases, with 5 bases left between them. The CDR3 sequence is 10 residues long. Germline V gene lookup returns CDR1 MNHNS and CDR2 SASEGT. The CDR3, as DNA: TGTGCCAGCATCAGTAACATTCAGTACTTC. Translation: CASISNIQYF.

The chain links TRBV23-1 to TRBJ2-2, with TRBD2 matching over 9 bases. TRBV23-1 is an ORF, and what it does is uncertain. The CDR3 spans 17 residues. V shed 0 bases, J shed 6 bases, and the junction held 8 bases outside the gene matches. The CDR3 nucleotides are TGCGCCAGCAGTCAATCGGTGATAGCGGGAGCACCCGGGGAGCTGTTTTTT. It specifies CASSQSVIAGAPGELFF.

The CDR3 DNA is TGTGCCAGCACCGAGGACGGGAGAGTCAATGAGCAGTTCTTC. It translates to CASTEDGRVNEQFF. This chain uses TRBV2 with TRBJ2-1, with TRBD2 as a possible D gene (6 bases). Germline CDR1 and CDR2: SNHLY and FYNNEI. This CDR3 spans 14 amino acids. With 7 bases removed from V and 6 bases from J, the gap between germline ends came to 16 bases.

V usage is TRBV5-6 and J usage is TRBJ2-1; D is unresolved. V lost 0 bases to trimming and J lost 0 bases, with 7 bases between them. From germline, CDR1 is SGHDT and CDR2 YYEEEE. This CDR3 has 15 residues. The CDR3 is CASSLERSSYNEQFF. The DNA for the CDR3 is TGTGCCAGCAGCTTGGAACGTAGCTCCTACAATGAGCAGTTCTTC.

This clone appeared once. The V gene is TRBV28, the J gene TRBJ1-5, with no clear D. The V and J ends lost 6 bases and 6 bases respectively, with 12 bases between them. Per germline, CDR1 MDHEN and CDR2 SYDVKM. The CDR3 covers 13 residues. The CDR3 reads CASRRSLGQPQHF. As DNA, the CDR3 is TGTGCCAGCAGGAGGAGTCTAGGTCAGCCCCAGCATTTT. The complete variable domain, with remaining parts taken from reference TRBV28 and TRBJ1-5, reads DVKVTQSSRYLVKRTGEKVFLECVQDMDHENMFWYRQDPGLGLRLIYFSYDVKMKEKGDIPEGYSVSREKKERFSLILESASTNQTSMYLCASRRSLGQPQHFGDGTRLSIL.

This rearrangement joins TRBV11-2 to TRBJ2-5; 9 nucleotides match TRBD1. CDR3 length: 16 residues. CDR1 SGHAT and CDR2 FQNNGV come from the germline V gene. Trimming at V came to 2 bases and at J to 2 bases, leaving 6 bases not matched to a gene. The CDR3 loop reads CASSLTTGTGQETQYF. CDR3 nucleotides: TGTGCCAGCAGCTTAACGACCGGGACAGGGCAAGAGACCCAGTACTTC. Supplemented by reference TRBV11-2 and TRBJ2-5, the full variable domain reads EAGVAQSPRYKIIEKRQSVAFWCNPISGHATLYWYQQILGQGPKLLIQFQNNGVVDDSQLPKDRFSAERLKGVDSTLKIQPAKLEDSAVYLCASSLTTGTGQETQYFGPGTRLLVL.

The chain recombines TRBV14 with TRBJ2-5, with 8 bases matching TRBD1. Germline values: CDR1 SGHDN, CDR2 FVKESK. CDR3 length equals 15 residues. V lost 3 bases, J lost 5 bases, and 8 bases stayed unmatched. The CDR3 loop is CASSQRIRQGETQYF. In DNA, the CDR3 is TGTGCCAGCAGCCAGAGAATACGACAGGGGGAGACCCAGTACTTC.

This rearrangement joins TRBV29-1 to TRBJ2-5; 10 nucleotides match TRBD2. The CDR3 totals 11 residues. Germline CDR1 and CDR2: SQVTM and ANQGSEA. In nucleotides, the CDR3 is TGCATCTCGACTAGCGGGGAGACCCAGTACTTC. It translates to CISTSGETQYF.

This chain connects TRBV4-1 to TRBJ2-6, with D possibly being TRBD1 (7 bases). The CDR3 contains 18 residues. Germline V gene sequence: CDR1 MGHRA, CDR2 YSYEKL. V gave up 1 base and J gave up 1 base, with 14 bases separating them. The CDR3 coding sequence is TGCGCCAGCAGCCAAGGGACAGGTCGGGGGTCTGGGGCCAACGTCCTGACTTTC. Its protein is CASSQGTGRGSGANVLTF.

V gene TRBV7-2 combines with J gene TRBJ2-3; 10 positions agree with TRBD2. After removal of 1 base from V and 2 bases from J, the junction contained 6 bases not matched to a gene. This CDR3 is built from 17 residues. Germline V CDR1 and CDR2: SGHTA, FQGNSA. DNA of the CDR3: TGTGCCAGCAGCTTAGAACCAGCGGGAGGGATCACAGATACGCAGTATTTT. Residues: CASSLEPAGGITDTQYF.

The rearrangement links TRBV19 to TRBJ1-3; D remains ambiguous. V was pared by 7 bases and J by 0 bases, with 10 bases between. Germline V CDR1 and CDR2: LNHDA, SQIVND (reference sequence). This CDR3 spans 14 amino acids. The CDR3 nucleotides are TGTGCCAGTACACAGTTTAACTCTGGAAACACCATATATTTT. This gives the protein CASTQFNSGNTIYF. The full variable domain, in which reference TRBV19 and TRBJ1-3 provide the parts outside the CDR3, is DGGITQSPKYLFRKEGQNVTLSCEQNLNHDAMYWYRQDPGQGLRLIYYSQIVNDFQKGDIAEGYSVSREKKESFPLTVTSAQKNPTAFYLCASTQFNSGNTIYFGEGSWLTVV.

This chain links TRBV2 with TRBJ2-1, with a tentative D call TRBD1 (6 bases). Germline V gene data show CDR1 as SNHLY and CDR2 as FYNNEI. The CDR3 extends over 13 amino acids. V lost 4 bases to trimming and J lost 12 bases, with 16 bases between them. CDR3 residues: CASSGPQGTRQFF. In nucleotides, the CDR3 is TGTGCCAGCAGTGGCCCCCAGGGGACAAGGCAGTTCTTC.

This clone was found once. The chain is built from TRBV28 and TRBJ1-1, with no clear D. Germline V gene lookup returns CDR1 MDHEN and CDR2 SYDVKM. The length of the CDR3 is 15 residues. V was cut by 4 bases and J by 1 base, with 13 bases left in between. This CDR3 reads CASSSTGITNTEAFF. CDR3 sequence (DNA): TGTGCCAGCAGTTCCACGGGAATTACGAACACTGAAGCTTTCTTT.

V gene TRBV5-6 combines with J gene TRBJ2-3, with 9 positions matching TRBD2. Unmatched junction bases numbered 9, after V lost 0 bases and J lost 1 base. The CDR3 covers 18 residues. CDR1 is SGHDT, CDR2 YYEEEE, per germline. The CDR3 spells CASSLESTSGFRTDTQYF. In DNA form, the CDR3 reads TGTGCCAGCAGCTTGGAGAGTACTAGCGGGTTCCGCACAGATACGCAGTATTTT.

Notes on this clone: At one boundary the junction diverges from the germline segment, which might be a read error. The chain joins TRBV6-1 to TRBJ2-5; perhaps D is TRBD1 or TRBD2 (5 bases each). This CDR3 is built from 14 residues. Germline V gene sequence: CDR1 MNHNS, CDR2 SASEGT. This chain's CDR3 is CASREGAGQETQYF. CDR3 nucleotides: TGTGCCAGCAGGGAAGGGGCGGGTCAAGAGACCCAGTACTTC.

This chain links TRBV5-4 with TRBJ1-1; TRBD1 is a possible D gene (5 bases). This CDR3 spans 15 amino acids. Germline CDR1 and CDR2: SGHNT and YYREEE (reference sequence). Trimming shortened V by 0 bases and J by 11 bases, and 20 bases separated the two germline ends. CDR3 sequence reads: CASSLGGGIGDTAFF. The CDR3 nucleotides are TGTGCCAGCAGCTTGGGCGGGGGAATCGGAGATACGGCTTTCTTT.

This chain uses TRBV4-1 with TRBJ2-1, with D possibly matching TRBD2 (6 bases). CDR1 is MGHRA and CDR2 is YSYEKL in the germline V gene. Deletions cut 3 bases from V and 1 base from J, with 19 bases between. CDR3 size: 18 residues. The CDR3 is CASSHGLASSPSYNEQFF. The CDR3 DNA sequence: TGCGCCAGCAGCCACGGTCTAGCGTCGAGCCCTTCCTACAATGAGCAGTTCTTC.

The chain carries TRBV14 and TRBJ2-7; D possibly corresponds to TRBD1 (5 bases). Trimming removed 3 bases from V and 2 bases from J, with 11 bases in between. From germline, CDR1 is SGHDN and CDR2 FVKESK. The CDR3 is 14 amino acids. CDR3 region: CASSHGQGPYEQYF. CDR3 sequence (DNA): TGTGCCAGCAGCCACGGGCAGGGCCCCTACGAGCAGTACTTC. The full variable domain, in which reference TRBV14 and TRBJ2-7 provide the parts outside the CDR3, is EAGVTQFPSHSVIEKGQTVTLRCDPISGHDNLYWYRRVMGKEIKFLLHFVKESKQDESGMPNNRFLAERTGGTYSTLKVQPAELEDSGVYFCASSHGQGPYEQYFGPGTRLTVT.

The rearrangement joins TRBV30 to TRBJ2-3, with 7 bases fitting TRBD2. Germline CDR1 reads GTSNPN; CDR2 reads SVGIG (reference sequence). CDR3 size: 16 residues. The junction had 11 bases not matched to a gene; V was cut back by 4 bases and J by 1 base. Here the CDR3 reads CAWKYGGSNGTDTQYF. For the CDR3, the DNA is TGTGCCTGGAAATACGGCGGGAGCAATGGCACAGATACGCAGTATTTT.

The chain couples TRBV7-9 to TRBJ1-1, with TRBD1 as a possible D gene (5 bases). The CDR3 extends over 15 amino acids. CDR1 SEHNR and CDR2 FQNEAQ come from the germline V gene (reference sequence). V lost 5 bases and J 0 bases, leaving 13 bases between the germline ends. CDR3 DNA sequence: TGTGCCAGCAGCGAGACAGACCAGATGAACACTGAAGCTTTCTTT. As protein: CASSETDQMNTEAFF.

The rearrangement links TRBV5-6 to TRBJ2-5; 7 bases agree with TRBD1. The V gene's germline CDR1 is SGHDT and CDR2 YYEEEE. The CDR3 is 17 amino acids. The V gene end was trimmed by 4 bases and the J gene end by 5 bases; junction bases not matched to a gene: 17. CDR3 bases: TGTGCCAGCAGCGTTGCTTACAGGGGTGAACTGGGGGAGACCCAGTACTTC. It is translated as CASSVAYRGELGETQYF. The full variable domain, with the rest looked up from reference TRBV5-6 and TRBJ2-5, is DAGVTQSPTHLIKTRGQQVTLRCSPKSGHDTVSWYQQALGQGPQFIFQYYEEEERQRGNFPDRFSGHQFPNYSSELNVNALLLGDSALYLCASSVAYRGELGETQYFGPGTRLLVL.

The genes are TRBV7-2 and TRBJ1-4, with D possibly TRBD1 on 6 matching bases. V was cut by 1 base and J by 0 bases, with 12 bases left in between. The CDR3 length is 17 residues. The V gene's germline CDR1 is SGHTA and CDR2 FQGNSA. CDR3 protein: CASSLVGNRATNEKLFF. CDR3 in DNA: TGTGCCAGCAGCTTAGTTGGAAACAGGGCAACTAATGAAAAACTGTTTTTT.

This rearrangement joins TRBV6-6 to TRBJ1-5; possibly TRBD1 for D (6 bases). The V end lost 6 bases, the J end lost 0 bases, and 12 bases lay between the germline ends. This CDR3 is 15 amino acids long. CDR1 and CDR2 from the germline V gene are MNHNY and SVGAGI (reference sequence). In DNA, the CDR3 is TGTGCCAGCAGGGACAGAAGTAATAGCAATCAGCCCCAGCATTTT. Its translation is CASRDRSNSNQPQHF.

A single count supports this clone. This chain joins TRBV27 and TRBJ2-7; 7 nucleotides line up with TRBD1. The germline V gene has CDR1 MNHEY and CDR2 SMNVEV (reference sequence). V lost 2 bases, J lost 9 bases, and 13 bases stayed unmatched. This CDR3 has 15 residues. The CDR3: CASSLPGTDLRGQYF. CDR3 DNA: TGTGCCAGCAGTTTACCCGGGACAGACCTCCGCGGGCAGTACTTC.